This T cell receptor beta chain was obtained from a study of T cell responses to AZD1222 COVID-19 vaccine. This clone has only one observation. Profiling relied on immunoSEQ multiplex PCR, and the TCRdb table lists in-frame clones only, not all of them. The table lists about 150,000 clones, 85% to 95% of them singletons. This CDR3 comprises 15 residues. With V trimmed by 6 bases and J by 2 bases, 8 bases remained unmatched. Germline V gives CDR1 MNHEY, CDR2 SVGAGI. The sample in question was peripheral blood, obtained on day 0 of AZD1222 vaccination. The chain couples TRBV6-5 to TRBJ1-2; 8 bases map to TRBD1. The TCR originated in an adult in good health. The CDR3 loop reads CASSAATGANYGYTF. CDR3 sequence (DNA): TGTGCCAGCAGCGCAGCGACAGGGGCGAACTATGGCTACACCTTC.